What follows is one T cell receptor beta chain and its context. The antigen is not known. These data belong to a study of OX40 agonist ivuxolimab in advanced cancers. Study summary: Patients got intravenous ivuxolimab at 0.01 to 10 mg/kg every 2 weeks.

This table comes from immunoSEQ multiplex PCR, and its TCRdb copy is limited to in-frame clones, with some not included. The sample holds some 100,000 clones; more than 85% are singletons and the top ten take 0.7% to 0.95%. Study-level findings and limits: Partial responders at 0.1-3.0 mg/kg had among the lowest clonal expansion.

The sample in question was CD4+ or CD8+ T cells sorted from blood, obtained in a trial of the OX40 agonist ivuxolimab. The receptor comes from an adult with an advanced solid tumor such as melanoma, head and neck, liver or kidney cancer.

The CDR3 nucleotides read TGTGCCAGCAGTAGGACGTGGGCCGTAGCTAACTATGGCTACACCTTC. It specifies CASSRTWAVANYGYTF. The chain joins TRBV27 to TRBJ1-2; D unresolved. With 5 bases removed from V and 0 bases from J, the gap between germline ends came to 16 bases. The CDR3 spans 16 residues. Germline loops: CDR1 MNHEY, CDR2 SMNVEV (reference sequence).